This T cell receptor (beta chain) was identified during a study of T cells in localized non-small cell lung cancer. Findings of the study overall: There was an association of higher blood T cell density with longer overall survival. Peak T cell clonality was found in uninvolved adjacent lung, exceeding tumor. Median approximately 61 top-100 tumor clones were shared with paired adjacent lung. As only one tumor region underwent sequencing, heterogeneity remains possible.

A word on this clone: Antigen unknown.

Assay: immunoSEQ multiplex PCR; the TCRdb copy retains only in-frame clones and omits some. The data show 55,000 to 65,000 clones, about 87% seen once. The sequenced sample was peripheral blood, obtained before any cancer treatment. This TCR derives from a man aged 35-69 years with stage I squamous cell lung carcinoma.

CDR3: CASSLEGGGNSPLHF. CDR3 nucleotides: TGTGCCAGCAGCTTAGAAGGGGGCGGAAATTCACCCCTCCACTTT. V usage is TRBV7-9 and J usage is TRBJ1-6, with 7 bases matching TRBD1. The V gene's germline CDR1 is SEHNR and CDR2 FQNEAQ (reference sequence). CDR3 length: 15 residues. J gave up 7 bases and V 1 base, and 4 bases lay outside the gene matches.